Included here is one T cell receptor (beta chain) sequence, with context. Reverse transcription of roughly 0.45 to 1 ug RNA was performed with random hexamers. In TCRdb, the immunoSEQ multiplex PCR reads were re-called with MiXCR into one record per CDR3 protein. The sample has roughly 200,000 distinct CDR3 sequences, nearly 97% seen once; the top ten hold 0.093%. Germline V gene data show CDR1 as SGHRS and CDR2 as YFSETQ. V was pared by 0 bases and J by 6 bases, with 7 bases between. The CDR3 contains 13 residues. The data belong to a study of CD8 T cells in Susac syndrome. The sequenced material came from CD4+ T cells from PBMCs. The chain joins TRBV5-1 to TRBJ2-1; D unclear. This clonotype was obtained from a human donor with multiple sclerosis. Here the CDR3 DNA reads TGCGCCAGCAGCTTGGCAGGCCCCAATGAGCAGTTCTTC. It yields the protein CASSLAGPNEQFF.